The TCR beta chain described here comes from a study of T cells in Graves' hyperthyroidism and ophthalmopathy. Study results and limitations: In simple terms, a model built on 13 V-J features told ophthalmopathy apart from stable hyperthyroidism.

The sample holds many counts of this clonotype. Its antigen remains unidentified. After removal of 2 bases from V and 7 bases from J, the junction contained 6 bases not matched to a gene. Looked up from germline, CDR1 is MNHEY and CDR2 is SVGAGI. This CDR3 is 15 amino acids long. Patients showing uncontrolled infection, other autoimmune disease, pregnancy or lactation were ineligible. Regions amplified from RNA transcripts were the TCR beta CDR3 regions. RT-PCR in the first round (using the HTBI primer set) targeted the TCR CDR3. In TCRdb, the multiplex PCR reads were re-called with MiXCR into one record per CDR3 protein. This table has 550,000 to 650,000 distinct CDR3 sequences, roughly 15% appearing once.

Specimen: blood. The rearrangement joins TRBV6-5 to TRBJ2-7; 12 bases align to TRBD1. This clonotype was obtained from a woman aged 40 to 50 with Graves' hyperthyroidism. CDR3 sequence (DNA): TGTGCCAGCAGTTACACCGGGACAGGGGGCGTTGAGCAGTACTTC. Translated, it gives CASSYTGTGGVEQYF.